This T cell receptor beta chain stems from a study of Ad26.COV2.S vaccination and SARS-CoV-2 variants. Study-wide findings and caveats: Spike-specific responses of CD8+ and CD4+ T cells were reported to display substantial breadth after vaccination.

The table came from immunoSEQ multiplex PCR; TCRdb's copy has only in-frame clones and leaves some out. Of 500,000 or so clones listed, about 83% are singletons. Looked up from germline, CDR1 is SGHNT and CDR2 is YYREEE (reference sequence). The CDR3 length is 14 residues. V was cut by 1 base and J by 5 bases, with 10 bases left in between. As for this clone: Its matching antigen is unknown.

Described treatment: about 20 received Ad26.COV2.S at low or high dose, single or two shots; 5 received placebo; per-sample allocation not given. Collection of the samples took place on day 63 after the first injection of vaccine or placebo. The vaccine delivered Wuhan-strain SARS-CoV-2 spike through an Ad26 vector. This receptor was identified in a person between 18 and 59 years old who received the Ad26.COV2.S COVID-19 vaccine or a placebo. The chain uses TRBV5-4 and TRBJ2-1; weak D call: TRBD1 (6 bases). Sequenced here: peripheral blood, sampled in a trial of Ad26.COV2.S vaccine versus placebo. This CDR3 reads CASSLRQVNNEQFF. The CDR3 DNA reads as TGTGCCAGCAGCTTGCGACAGGTAAACAATGAGCAGTTCTTC.